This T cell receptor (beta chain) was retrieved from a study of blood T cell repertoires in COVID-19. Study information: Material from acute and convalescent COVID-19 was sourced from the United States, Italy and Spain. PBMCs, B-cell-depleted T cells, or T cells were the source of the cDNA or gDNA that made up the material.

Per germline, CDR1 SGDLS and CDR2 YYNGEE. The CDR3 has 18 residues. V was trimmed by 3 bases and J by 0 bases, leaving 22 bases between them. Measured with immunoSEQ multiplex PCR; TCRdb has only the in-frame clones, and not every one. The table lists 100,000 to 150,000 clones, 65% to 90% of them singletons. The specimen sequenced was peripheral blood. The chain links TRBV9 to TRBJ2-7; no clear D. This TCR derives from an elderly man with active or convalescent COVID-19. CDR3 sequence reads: CASSASRGSSGCSYEQYF. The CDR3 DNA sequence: TGTGCCAGCAGCGCCTCAAGAGGCTCCTCTGGGTGCTCCTACGAGCAGTACTTC. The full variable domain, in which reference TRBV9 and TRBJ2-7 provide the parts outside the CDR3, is DSGVTQTPKHLITATGQRVTLRCSPRSGDLSVYWYQQSLDQGLQFLIQYYNGEERAKGNILERFSAQQFPDLHSELNLSSLELGDSALYFCASSASRGSSGCSYEQYFGPGTRLTVT.